A selection of T cell receptor beta chains follows, all from one sample in a study of early T cells in non-severe SARS-CoV-2 infection. TCRdb fed the 5' RACE reads into MiXCR, producing one record per CDR3 protein. Of tens of thousands of distinct CDR3 sequences listed, 10% to 15% are singletons. The sequencing sample was made of whole blood. These receptors were taken from an adult who was a healthcare worker with PCR-confirmed SARS-CoV-2 infection or an uninfected control (not recorded which). Both conserved end residues are part of each CDR3.

v_call	j_call	cdr3_aa
TRBV3-1	TRBJ1-1	CASSPEQGAGEAFF
TRBV13	TRBJ2-1	CASSLGVLAYNEQFF
TRBV10-3	TRBJ1-4	CAISERGGDEKLFF
TRBV6-5	TRBJ1-6	CASKGSSYNSPLHF
TRBV11-1	TRBJ2-7	CASSPAAVRETEQYF
TRBV19	TRBJ2-3	CASSVGLAGGAGTDTQYF
TRBV4-1	TRBJ1-4	CASSQDLYANRAELFF
TRBV4-3	TRBJ2-3	CASSHTTSGATDTQYF
TRBV12-3/TRBV12-4	TRBJ2-7	CASSSTGGSYEQYF
TRBV9	TRBJ1-4	CASSVDVASDEKLFF
TRBV7-9	TRBJ2-7	CASSHRDGPYEQYF
TRBV5-5	TRBJ2-3	CASSLEGQGWDTQYF
TRBV7-2	TRBJ2-5	CASSLGSRPQETQYF
TRBV18	TRBJ2-7	CASSPYWGTGAYEQYF
TRBV30	TRBJ2-2	CAWRSGPATGELFF
TRBV3-1	TRBJ2-3	CASSRGAPDTQYF
TRBV6-1	TRBJ2-1	CASSESSYLVF
TRBV5-6	TRBJ2-1	CASSFLREQFF
TRBV9	TRBJ2-5	CASSVGGEQTQYF
TRBV5-1	TRBJ2-1	CASSLAGGWGNEQFF
TRBV20-1	TRBJ1-3	CSARQTGYSGNTIYF
TRBV5-6	TRBJ2-7	CASSPNLGLPGHKPYEQYF
TRBV5-8	TRBJ2-3	CASTSFFGGVADTQYF
TRBV20-1	TRBJ2-7	CSARDRDYEQYF